The 27 T cell receptor beta chains reported below all come from one sample, sequenced in a study of regulatory T cells in long-lasting Graves disease. The TCR beta library used iRepertoire HTBI primers with Arm-PCR amplification of CDR3. Each CDR3 protein gets one entry after TCRdb re-called the multiplex PCR reads with MiXCR. The data show 200,000 to 250,000 distinct CDR3 sequences, 15% to 20% seen once. Time point specified: newly diagnosed GD, antithyroid drugs for less than 3 months. With RNA extracted from PBMCs as input, the TCR library was made. Here the sequenced sample was peripheral blood mononuclear cells (PBMCs), taken at new diagnosis, from a patient treated with antithyroid drugs. The source of these receptors is a female donor with Graves disease.

This clonotype showed up many times. The chain carries TRBV18 and TRBJ2-7, with TRBD2 matching 10 bases. Germline CDR1 and CDR2: KGHSH and LQKENI. Unmatched junction bases numbered 4, after V lost 0 bases and J lost 5 bases. The CDR3 totals 15 residues. The CDR3 sequence is CASSPPPSGSHEQYF. Here the CDR3 DNA reads TGTGCCAGCTCACCACCGCCTAGCGGGAGTCACGAGCAGTACTTC.

This clonotype was recorded many times. The chain carries TRBV28 and TRBJ1-2; 8 bases align to TRBD1. Germline values: CDR1 MDHEN, CDR2 SYDVKM. This CDR3 is 14 amino acids long. V lost 10 bases to trimming and J lost 7 bases; unmatched junction nucleotides: 14. CDR3: CATTLQGGPAGYTF. In DNA, the CDR3 is TGTGCCACGACCCTACAGGGGGGCCCCGCTGGCTACACCTTC.

In this sample, this clonotype turned up many times. The CDR3 loop reads CATADRGWTEAFF. The CDR3 bases are TGTGCCACCGCTGACAGGGGTTGGACTGAAGCTTTCTTT. The V and J genes are TRBV24-1 and TRBJ1-1; 8 nucleotides line up with TRBD1. V trimming: 9 bases; J trimming: 5 bases; junction bases outside the gene matches: 7. The CDR3 covers 13 residues. CDR1 and CDR2 from the germline V gene are KGHDR and SFDVKD.

This clonotype has ten or more counts. The rearrangement joins TRBV29-1 to TRBJ2-3; the D gene is possibly TRBD2 (6 bases). Germline CDR1 is SQVTM and CDR2 is ANQGSEA. V lost 5 bases and J 5 bases, leaving 14 bases between the germline ends. This CDR3 has 13 amino acids. CDR3 sequence (DNA): TGCAGCGTTAGGGCCGGGAGAGGAGATACGCAGTATTTT. Encoded protein: CSVRAGRGDTQYF.

This clonotype showed up many times. This chain uses TRBV7-6 with TRBJ2-2; no definite D call. The germline V gene has CDR1 SGHVS and CDR2 FNYEAQ. This CDR3 is 17 amino acids long. V was cut by 2 bases and J by 4 bases, with 17 bases left in between. The CDR3 DNA is TGTGCCAGCAGCTTAAGAGGAGAAAGGATAAGCACCGGGGAGCTGTTTTTT. Translating it yields CASSLRGERISTGELFF.

In its sample, this clonotype was seen many times. This chain joins TRBV18 and TRBJ2-3; unclear D gene. CDR3 length: 12 amino acids. Trimming cost V 6 bases and J 5 bases, with 9 bases left between them. Germline values: CDR1 KGHSH, CDR2 LQKENI. The CDR3 sequence: CASSEMGDTQYF. For the CDR3, the DNA is TGTGCCAGCTCCGAGATGGGAGATACGCAGTATTTT.

The gene calls are TRBV4-1 and TRBJ2-1; 8 bases are a match to TRBD2. V dropped 0 bases and J dropped 8; count of bases not matched to a gene: 12. Germline V CDR1 and CDR2: MGHRA, YSYEKL. The CDR3 sequence is 17 residues long. The CDR3 nucleotides read TGCGCCAGCAGCCAAGAAAACCCGGGACTAGGAGGCCATGAGCAGTTCTTC. It specifies CASSQENPGLGGHEQFF.

This clonotype was observed many times. The V call is TRBV12-3 or TRBV12-4, the J call TRBJ2-7; D is unclear. Deletions cut 6 bases from V and 3 bases from J, with 12 bases between. The CDR3 is 13 amino acids. The CDR3, as DNA: TGTGCCAGCAGAAGGGAAATGGACTACGAGCAGTACTTC. This codes for CASRREMDYEQYF.

Regarding this clonotype: A much larger clone is a single base away; this may be a read error. The V gene is TRBV19, the J gene TRBJ2-5; 7 nucleotides align to TRBD2. The length of the CDR3 is 15 residues. Germline CDR1 LNHDA, CDR2 SQIVND (reference sequence). The CDR3, as DNA: TGTGCCAGTAGTATAGTGGCTAGCGGAGACAATGAGCAGTCCTTC. Translated, it gives CASSIVASGDNEQSF.

This clonotype was found many times. The chain joins TRBV2 to TRBJ1-1; D is unclear. The CDR3 extends over 13 amino acids. Trimming shortened V by 3 bases and J by 6 bases, and 11 bases separated the two germline ends. Germline assignment: CDR1 SNHLY and CDR2 FYNNEI. The CDR3 sequence: CASSDAGWAEAFF. CDR3 DNA: TGTGCCAGCAGTGACGCGGGTTGGGCTGAAGCTTTCTTT.

This clonotype was seen only once. The chain combines TRBV10-2 with TRBJ2-5, with D unresolved. CDR3 size: 13 residues. The germline gives CDR1 WSHSY, CDR2 SAAADI. V dropped 4 bases and J dropped 3 bases, with 9 bases sitting between them. CDR3 bases: TGCGCCAGCAGTGGAGAACTTAAAGAGACCCAGTACTTC. Translated, it gives CASSGELKETQYF.

The chain uses TRBV11-3 and TRBJ2-5; 9 bases are a match to TRBD1. Germline CDR1 and CDR2: SGHNT and YENEEA. The CDR3 contains 16 residues. Trimming at V came to 5 bases and at J to 2 bases, leaving 9 bases not matched to a gene. The CDR3 loop reads CASSGPRGTGQETQYF. CDR3 nucleotide sequence: TGTGCCAGCAGCGGGCCGCGTGGGACAGGGCAAGAGACCCAGTACTTC.

There are many counts of this clonotype. The rearrangement links TRBV4-3 to TRBJ2-3; D not certain. Germline CDR1 LGHNA, CDR2 YSLEER. This CDR3 has 14 amino acids. The V and J ends lost 1 base and 5 bases respectively, with 10 bases between them. Here the CDR3 reads CASSQGFRRDTQYF. In nucleotides, the CDR3 is TGCGCCAGCAGCCAAGGGTTCAGGAGAGATACGCAGTATTTT.

This chain uses TRBV20-1 with TRBJ2-7, with a weak D call TRBD1 (7 bases). The V gene's germline CDR1 is DFQATT and CDR2 SNEGSKA (reference sequence). The CDR3 extends over 14 amino acids. V was trimmed by 5 bases and J by 0 bases, leaving 14 bases between them. The CDR3 DNA reads as TGCAGTGCTTATCAGGGGGGAAGCTCCTACGAGCAGTACTTC. As protein: CSAYQGGSSYEQYF.

This clonotype was counted many times. CDR3 coding DNA: TGTGCCAGCAGTCGACTAGCGGGATGGGAGCAGTACTTC. The encoded protein is CASSRLAGWEQYF. This chain links TRBV12-3 or TRBV12-4 with TRBJ2-7; TRBD2 aligns across 11 bases. The CDR3 sequence is 13 residues long. The ends lost 5 bases at V and 7 bases at J; junction bases unmatched: 4.

In its sample, this clonotype was seen many times. V and J are TRBV30 and TRBJ2-5; D not certain. V was pared by 4 bases and J by 5 bases, with 8 bases between. The CDR3 is 11 residues long. Germline CDR1 reads GTSNPN; CDR2 reads SVGIG (reference sequence). This chain's CDR3 is CAWKRSETQYF. The CDR3, as DNA: TGTGCCTGGAAGAGAAGTGAGACCCAGTACTTC.

This clonotype was seen at least ten times. This chain uses TRBV12-3 or TRBV12-4 with TRBJ2-7; the D call may be TRBD1 or TRBD2 (5 bases each). The CDR3 spans 14 residues. Trimming took off 3 bases at V and 3 bases at J, with 12 bases between the two ends. In DNA form, the CDR3 reads TGTGCCAGCAGTTTTGGGGGTGATAACTACGAGCAGTACTTC. It is translated as CASSFGGDNYEQYF.

V and J are TRBV15 and TRBJ2-3, with TRBD2 matching over 8 bases. The DNA matches TRBJ2-5 better at its end, which makes the J call doubtful. CDR1 and CDR2 from the germline V gene are LNHNV and YYDKDF (reference sequence). The CDR3 sequence is 16 residues long. The DNA of the CDR3 is TGTGCCACCAGCAGACCCAGCGGGAGAAAGTCAGAGACCCAGTACTTC. It codes for CATSRPSGRKSETQYF.

This clonotype was observed many times. The chain has TRBV6-2 or TRBV6-3 and TRBJ2-3; no firm D call. From germline, CDR1 is MNHEY and CDR2 SVGEGT. Trimming removed 5 bases from V and 2 bases from J, with 23 bases in between. The CDR3 covers 18 residues. DNA for the CDR3: TGTGCCAGCAGTGAATCCCCGACTCCCACGCCTAACACAGATACGCAGTATTTT. Protein: CASSESPTPTPNTDTQYF.

On this clonotype: Given a much more abundant clone one base away, this may be a read error. The rearrangement joins TRBV7-9 to TRBJ2-5, with TRBD1 identical over 9 bases. The CDR3 is 14 amino acids. In germline, CDR1 is SEHNR, CDR2 FQNEAQ (reference sequence). The CDR3 DNA reads TGTGCCTGCAGCTACGGACAGGGGATGGAGACCCAGTACTTC. It yields the protein CACSYGQGMETQYF.

This clonotype was recorded many times. J is TRBJ2-6 and V is TRBV6-1; a possible D gene is TRBD1 (6 bases). The V end lost 6 bases, the J end lost 1 base, and 13 bases lay between the germline ends. Looked up from germline, CDR1 is MNHNS and CDR2 is SASEGT. The CDR3 spans 16 residues. Written as DNA, the CDR3 is TGTGCCAGCAGCCCGACAGGCTCGTCTGGGGCCAACGTCCTGACTTTC. It encodes CASSPTGSSGANVLTF.

This clonotype was recorded at least ten times. The rearrangement joins TRBV10-2 to TRBJ2-5, with D possibly TRBD2 on 6 matching bases. This CDR3 contains 12 residues. The germline V and J ends were trimmed by 6 bases and 2 bases, with 7 bases remaining between them. Per the germline V gene, CDR1 is WSHSY and CDR2 is SAAADI. The CDR3 nucleotides are TGCGCCAGCAGCGGGAGTCAAGAGACCCAGTACTTC. Amino acid sequence: CASSGSQETQYF.

The genes are TRBV18 and TRBJ2-3, with D perhaps assigned TRBD1 or TRBD2 (6 bases each). This CDR3 is built from 15 residues. Germline CDR1 is KGHSH and CDR2 is LQKENI. V lost 1 base, J lost 4 bases, and 12 bases lay in between. The CDR3 nucleotides read TGTGCCAGCTCACCACGGGGGGCTATCCCAGATACGCAGTATTTT. Translating it yields CASSPRGAIPDTQYF. The full variable domain, with the rest looked up from reference TRBV18 and TRBJ2-3, is NAGVMQNPRHLVRRRGQEARLRCSPMKGHSHVYWYRQLPEEGLKFMVYLQKENIIDESGMPKERFSAEFPKEGPSILRIQQVVRGDSAAYFCASSPRGAIPDTQYFGPGTRLTVL.

This clonotype was counted ten times or more. The V call is TRBV30, the J call TRBJ1-1; D may be TRBD1 (5 bases). The CDR3 is 14 amino acids. Looked up from germline, CDR1 is GTSNPN and CDR2 is SVGIG (reference sequence). The V and J ends lost 0 bases and 6 bases respectively, with 14 bases between them. This CDR3 is CAWSVGQGSSEAFF. DNA for the CDR3: TGTGCCTGGAGTGTCGGTCAGGGATCCTCTGAAGCTTTCTTT.

The chain combines TRBV29-1 with TRBJ2-5; possibly TRBD2 for D (6 bases). V was trimmed by 7 bases and J by 5 bases, leaving 14 bases between them. The CDR3 is 12 amino acids. CDR1 and CDR2 (germline): SQVTM, ANQGSEA. CDR3 residues: CSAGARGETQYF. The CDR3 bases are TGCAGCGCTGGCGCTCGGGGGGAGACCCAGTACTTC.

This chain joins TRBV11-2 and TRBJ2-1; D not resolved. Trimming pared 1 base from V and 8 bases from J, leaving 12 bases between. CDR3 length equals 14 residues. Germline V lookup: CDR1 SGHAT, CDR2 FQNNGV. The CDR3 loop is CASSLGTPLDEQFF. The CDR3 DNA follows: TGTGCCAGCAGCTTAGGTACCCCCCTGGATGAGCAGTTCTTC.

This clonotype came up many times. This chain's CDR3 is CSAPPSTGYNEQFF. The CDR3 DNA reads as TGCAGTGCCCCCCCCTCGACGGGTTACAATGAGCAGTTCTTC. The chain employs TRBV20-1 and TRBJ2-1; D not certain. Deletions cut 6 bases from V and 4 bases from J, with 16 bases between. Germline V gives CDR1 DFQATT, CDR2 SNEGSKA (reference sequence). The CDR3 extends over 14 amino acids.